The sequence of this TCR beta chain was determined in a study of cytomegalovirus exposure and HLA in healthy donors (dated by TCRdb to between 2016 and 2019). Background for the entire study: A later analysis indicated that the 95 to 150 validation repertoires were generated on the platform also employed for the approximately 670 repertoires of the first cohort. Along with the roughly 670-subject first cohort, a separate validation cohort of more than 90 different subjects was used. The study aimed to test whether signatures of past pathogen exposure could be identified by cataloging public T cell receptors. To predict cytomegalovirus infection status, the study combined high-throughput TCR immunosequencing, statistical association of individual TCRs with disease status, and machine learning.

The donors belonged to the validation cohort of around 130 subjects, which was separate from the approximately 700-subject first cohort. A distance of 9 bases separates the germline ends of V and J, which lose 2 bases and 4 bases respectively. CDR1 and CDR2 were assigned from the germline V gene as MGHDK and SYGVNS. Measured from the cysteine to the phenylalanine, the CDR3 is 14 residues long. The entry retains the CDR3 DNA only, 42 bases that are in frame from base 1. General conclusions and limits of the study: A total of 150 to 200 TCR beta chains were listed by the study as associated with cytomegalovirus. In vitro tests confirmed that a few of the cytomegalovirus-associated TCR beta chains recognize cytomegalovirus antigens. While some public TCRs were present in many individuals, most TCR sequences turned up only very rarely across donors. The authors suggested that the approach could potentially be generalized to other disease states and immunological phenotypes. Subsequent analysis determined that TCRs grouped into clusters in the first cohort also showed a tendency toward co-occurrence across the approximately 120 validation repertoires, and approximately 94% of cluster scores exceeded 0. All 120 or so repertoires were used to score co-occurrence in the validation cohort in a later analysis, because that analysis had no HLA typing for the cohort. The classifier was reported to diagnose cytomegalovirus status with high specificity and sensitivity in both the original and validation cohorts.

On this clone: What this receptor recognizes is not known. No per-base quality is available; no much larger clone lies one base away.

Receptor libraries were prepared by the immunoSEQ multiplex PCR assay. As for the original processing: A statistical classification framework was developed to diagnose cytomegalovirus status using the catalog of TCR beta chain sequences. This immuneACCESS table, as held by TCRdb, lists in-frame sequences with V and J called but not all clones. Of the missing ones, under half trace to an unresolved V gene in checked studies; the others have no known cause. V and J calls and clone size come straight from that table; D and trimming were deduced from the DNA. In all, the sample holds under 200,000 clones, and about 90% of those were seen once. Jointly, the top ten make up 3% to 3.5% of the sample.

The TCR comes from a woman younger than 35 in good health and CMV-seropositive. The rearranged chain carries TRBV25-1 and TRBJ2-1, with TRBD2 perhaps the D gene, on 6 matching bases. Sequencing was done on a sample of PBMCs. The DNA sequence is TGTGCCAGCAGTGAAGGGACTCAATACAATGAGCAGTTCTTC. This sequence encodes CASSEGTQYNEQFF. Full variable domain (CDR3 extended with the reference TRBV25-1 and TRBJ2-1 proteins): EADIYQTPRYLVIGTGKKITLECSQTMGHDKMYWYQQDPGMELHLIHYSYGVNSTEKGDLSSESTVSRIRTEHFPLTLESARPSHTSQYLCASSEGTQYNEQFFGPGTRLTVL.